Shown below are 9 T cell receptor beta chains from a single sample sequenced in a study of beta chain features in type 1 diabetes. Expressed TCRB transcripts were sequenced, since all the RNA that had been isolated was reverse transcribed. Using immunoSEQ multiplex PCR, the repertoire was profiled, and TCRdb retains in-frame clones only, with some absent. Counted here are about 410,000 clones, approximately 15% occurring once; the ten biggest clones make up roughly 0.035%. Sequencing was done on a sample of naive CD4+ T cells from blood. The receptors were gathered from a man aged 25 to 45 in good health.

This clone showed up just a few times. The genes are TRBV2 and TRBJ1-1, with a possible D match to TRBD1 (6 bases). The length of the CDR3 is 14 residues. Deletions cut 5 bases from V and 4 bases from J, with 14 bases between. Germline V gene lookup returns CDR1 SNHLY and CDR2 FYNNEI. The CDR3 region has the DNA TGTGCCAGCAGTTTCGGGACATCGAGCACTGAAGCTTTCTTT. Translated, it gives CASSFGTSSTEAFF.

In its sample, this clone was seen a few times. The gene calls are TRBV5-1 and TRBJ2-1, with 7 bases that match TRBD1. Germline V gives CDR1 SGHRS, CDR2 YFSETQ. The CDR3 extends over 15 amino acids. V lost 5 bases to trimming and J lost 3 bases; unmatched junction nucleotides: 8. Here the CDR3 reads CASRYERDSYNEQFF. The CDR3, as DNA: TGCGCCAGCAGATACGAACGGGACAGCTACAATGAGCAGTTCTTC.

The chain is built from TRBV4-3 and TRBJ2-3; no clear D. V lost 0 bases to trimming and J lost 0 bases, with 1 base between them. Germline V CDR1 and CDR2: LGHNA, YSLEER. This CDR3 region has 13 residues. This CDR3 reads CASSQDSTDTQYF. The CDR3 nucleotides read TGCGCCAGCAGCCAAGATAGCACAGATACGCAGTATTTT.

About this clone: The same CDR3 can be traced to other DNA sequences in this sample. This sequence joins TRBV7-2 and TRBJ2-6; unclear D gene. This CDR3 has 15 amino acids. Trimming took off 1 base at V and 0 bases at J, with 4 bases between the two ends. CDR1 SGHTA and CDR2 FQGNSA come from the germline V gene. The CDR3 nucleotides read TGTGCCAGCAGCTTAGTCCACTCTGGGGCCAACGTCCTGACTTTC. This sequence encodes CASSLVHSGANVLTF.

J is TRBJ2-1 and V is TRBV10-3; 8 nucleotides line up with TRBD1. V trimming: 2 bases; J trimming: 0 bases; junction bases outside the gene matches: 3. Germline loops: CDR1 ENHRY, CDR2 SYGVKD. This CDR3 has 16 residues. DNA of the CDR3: TGTGCCATCAGTGAGGCCGGGACAGGCTCCTACAATGAGCAGTTCTTC. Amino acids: CAISEAGTGSYNEQFF.

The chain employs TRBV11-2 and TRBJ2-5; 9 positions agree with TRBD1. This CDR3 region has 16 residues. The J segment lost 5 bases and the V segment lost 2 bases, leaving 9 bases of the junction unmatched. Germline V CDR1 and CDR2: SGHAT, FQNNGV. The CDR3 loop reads CASSLTQDRGFETQYF. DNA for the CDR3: TGTGCCAGCAGCTTAACCCAGGACAGGGGTTTTGAGACCCAGTACTTC.

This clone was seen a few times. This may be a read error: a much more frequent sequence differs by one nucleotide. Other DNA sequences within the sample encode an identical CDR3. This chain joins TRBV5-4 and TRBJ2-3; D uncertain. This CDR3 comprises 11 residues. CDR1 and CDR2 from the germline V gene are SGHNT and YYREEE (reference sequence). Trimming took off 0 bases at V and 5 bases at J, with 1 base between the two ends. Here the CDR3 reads CASSLGDTQYF. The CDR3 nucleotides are TGTGCCAGCAGCTTGGGAGATACGCAGTATTTT.

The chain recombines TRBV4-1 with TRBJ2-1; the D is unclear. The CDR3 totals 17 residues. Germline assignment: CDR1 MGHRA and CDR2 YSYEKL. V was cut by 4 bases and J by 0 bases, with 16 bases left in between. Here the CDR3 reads CASSLGSARSSYNEQFF. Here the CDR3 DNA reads TGCGCCAGCAGCCTAGGCTCGGCGCGGAGCTCCTACAATGAGCAGTTCTTC.

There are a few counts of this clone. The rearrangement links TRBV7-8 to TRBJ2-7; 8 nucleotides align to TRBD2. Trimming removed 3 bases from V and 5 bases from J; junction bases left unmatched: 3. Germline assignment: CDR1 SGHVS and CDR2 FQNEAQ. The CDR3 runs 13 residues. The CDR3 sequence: CASSLPAGDEQYV. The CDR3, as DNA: TGTGCCAGCAGCTTGCCAGCGGGAGACGAGCAGTACGTC.